The source of this TCR beta chain is a study of cytomegalovirus exposure and HLA in healthy donors (dated by TCRdb to about 2017). Background on the whole study: An earlier analysis of several hundred of the donors reported more than 250 Gb of sequence data and roughly 110 million unique TCR beta sequences from about 200 million T cells. A handful of DR-DQ haplotypes were handled as single units for association and clustering because linkage in the cohort was strong. A later analysis re-examined previously published TCR beta repertoires from hundreds of donors and added high-resolution HLA genotyping to investigate patterns of TCR occurrence. The study combined high-throughput TCR immunosequencing, statistical association of individual TCRs with disease status, and machine learning to predict cytomegalovirus infection status. Of the roughly 420 genotyped donors, 80% to 90% were placed in the genetic ancestry cluster associated with self-reported Caucasian donors. Typing coverage differed by locus: A, B, C, DRB1 and DQB1 were typed in about 629-630 donors, DQA1 in about 510, DPA1 in some 610, and DPB1 in roughly 470. Donor age, sex, ethnicity and CMV serostatus were compiled together with the repertoire data. The study aimed to test whether cataloging public T cell receptors could reveal signatures of past pathogen exposure. Among about 370 genotyped donors of the cohort, an average of around 220,000 unique TCR beta nucleotide sequences was sequenced per donor, of which roughly 17% were non-productive. An early release that covered fewer than 750 HLA-typed donors contained approximately 300 gigabases of sequencing data and tens of millions of unique TCR sequences. HLA typing covered class I and class II loci at four-digit resolution. Rather than using new phenotypic data, the later analysis identified candidate immune exposures from TCR beta sequences and from how often those sequences occurred across donors. The study used immunosequencing to profile the T cell repertoires of about 670 subjects and linked those repertoires to cytomegalovirus serostatus. Besides the first cohort of 666 subjects, a separate validation cohort made up of roughly 120 different subjects was used. In an earlier analysis of around 540 of the donors, high-throughput TCR beta sequencing was used to judge whether each TCR beta V gene segment behaved as functional or pseudogenic. All discovery cohort repertoires had been generated on a single sequencing platform. A later genetic analysis took genome-wide SNP genotypes for about 65% of the 666 donors and used that subset as a discovery cohort. Here is what the overall study found, with its caveats: Because counts were too low, around 17 rarely observed V segments, including chromosome 9 orphons, were left out of the earlier analysis of a few hundred of the donors. The authors suggested that the approach could potentially be extended to other disease states and immunological phenotypes. Across donors, most TCR sequences were observed very rarely, whereas some public TCRs were present in many individuals. In both the original and validation cohorts, the classifier was reported to diagnose cytomegalovirus status with high specificity and sensitivity. Three of the identified cytomegalovirus-associated TCR beta chains were confirmed in vitro to be specific for cytomegalovirus antigens. Correlated functional status among segregating V segments might reflect linkage disequilibrium, but an unknown experimental factor could not be ruled out. Because the 87-base-pair reads could not distinguish some IMGT-functional V segments, including TRBV6-2 and TRBV6-3, those segments were excluded. Broadly in line with IMGT annotations, most TCR beta V segments showed up in productive rearrangements about 87% or about 30% of the time in an earlier analysis of some 590 of the donors. CMV serostatus was the only immune exposure information available for the cohort. At a false discovery rate of 0.05, a later analysis linked around 17,000 TCR beta sequences to specific HLA alleles. The study gave a list of 150 to 200 TCR beta chains associated with cytomegalovirus. A later analysis found that most CMV-associated TCR beta chains appeared HLA-restricted, with HLA associations seemingly driven largely by CMV exposure. According to a later analysis, TCR association rates differed among HLA loci, with DRB1 alleles showing the most associated TCRs and HLA-C alleles showing the fewest. A cluster of highly shared sequence variants was judged likely to be a technical artifact of the sequencing pipeline. Compared with the 666-donor mean, donors in an Asian-associated ancestry cluster had fewer N-insertions in productive TCRs, according to a later genetic analysis. A later analysis reported that several top co-occurrence clusters appeared linked to parvovirus B19, influenza, CMV and Epstein-Barr virus. Strong co-occurrence of HLA alleles, especially DR and DQ, made assigning TCR associations to individual alleles difficult. A later analysis found that HLA-associated TCR beta chains were more clonally expanded and had lower generation probabilities than equally common non-associated chains. A further reported finding was that TCR beta sequences accurately predicted the HLA-A and HLA-B alleles for most subjects in the first cohort. V-gene and J-gene trimming of TCR beta chains was associated with a missense DCLRE1C variant in a later genetic analysis, and the association was replicated in an independent cohort. Sequencing depth was assumed to be roughly uniform across donors in the presence/absence analyses, though that assumption may not hold. HLA typing was unavailable for some donors at each locus, so association tests used only the typed subset. The cohort was sequenced for TCR beta chains only, and without alpha or paired-chain data the features that could be detected were limited.

Note on this clone: There is no known antigen for this receptor. Base-call qualities are not available, and no considerably larger clone is one nucleotide away.

The cohort was made up of about 610 healthy bone marrow donors. At the time of sampling, all cohort members were nominally healthy, though unrecorded immune exposures were likely present. The donor was CMV seronegative and was included in the group of several hundred seronegative cohort members. A peripheral blood sample was provided by each donor, and peripheral blood mononuclear cells were used for TCR beta sequencing. Genomic DNA extraction from the blood cell samples was performed with the Qiagen DNeasy Blood Extraction Kit. The library was prepared using the immunoSEQ multiplex PCR assay. For the multiplex PCR, a mixture combining 60 forward primers for TCR Vbeta segments and 13 reverse primers for TCR Jbeta segments was used. The CDR3 region of rearranged TCR beta genes was amplified from genomic DNA by a multiplex PCR assay. The Illumina HiSeq System was used to sequence the amplified TCR beta libraries as 87-base-pair reads. As for the original processing: Across the 670 or so repertoires, a later analysis counted tens of millions of unique TCR beta chains, some 11 million of which were shared by at least two donors. Raw reads were error-corrected and collapsed into unique sequences with a nearest-neighbor algorithm that merged closely related sequences to remove PCR and sequencing errors. Alignment of CDR3 sequences to IMGT reference sequences was used to assign V, D and J gene segments. For a sequence to be retained, a match of at least six nucleotides was required to both a V gene segment and a J gene segment. A rearrangement was called productive if the CDR3 had no stop codons and remained in frame with V and J, and every other rearrangement was called non-productive. CDR3 was defined according to IMGT convention as the region running from the second conserved V-encoded cysteine to the conserved J-encoded phenylalanine. The earlier analysis of more than 450 of the donors excluded sequences that lacked an unambiguous match to a single V gene segment. In an earlier analysis of almost 600 of the donors, a V segment was called functional when productive rearrangements were above 56.7%, and segregating when the standard deviation between donors exceeded 5%. To diagnose cytomegalovirus status from the catalog of TCR beta chain sequences, a statistical classification framework was built. V and J gene assignment, in a later analysis, came from comparing TCR nucleotide sequences with IMGT/GENE-DB human TR gene sequences. A later analysis assigned CDR3 sequences and most-parsimonious VDJ recombination scenarios with the TCRdist pipeline. In a later analysis, each TCR beta chain was defined by its CDR3 amino acid sequence together with its V-gene family, and reads without a unique V-gene family were excluded. A later analysis removed 500 to 650 highly shared, low-generation-probability nucleotide sequences to deal with suspected cross-contamination and a sequencing artifact. For each public chain, a later analysis derived a clonal expansion index from normalized ranks of inferred template counts within each repertoire. In a later analysis, generation probabilities were computed using a VDJ recombination model fitted to out-of-frame rearrangements, and the results were checked against IGoR. In a later analysis, hypergeometric tests were used to score TCR-TCR, TCR-HLA and TCR-CMV co-occurrence, with a repertoire-size bias correction applied to TCR pairs. A later analysis estimated false discovery rates by permuting HLA or CMV assignments 20 times. In a later analysis, co-occurring TCRs were grouped with DBSCAN, and TCRdist sequence similarity was added when clustering was performed within HLA-allele-positive subsets. Repertoires with fewer than 30,000 or more than 120,000 public chains were left out of co-occurrence clustering, as were a handful of repertoires with anomalous nucleotide sharing. The source is immuneACCESS, and TCRdb retained only in-frame sequences with V and J called. Part of the clones is not carried over; for the studies checked, unresolved V genes explain less than half of this, and the remainder is unexplained. V and J calls and clone size follow that table, whereas D and trimming were derived from the DNA. This sample gives approximately 150,000 clones in total; 76% of them show up just once. Of the sample, 2.5% to 3.5% is held by the ten largest clones.

The germline V end is reduced by 2 bases and the J end by 4 bases; junction bases left unmatched: 1. The CDR3, cysteine through phenylalanine, is 15 amino acids long. The read is trimmed to its CDR3 DNA, 45 bases read in frame from base 1. Looking up the germline V gene yields CDR1 SGHRS and CDR2 YFSETQ. This TCR derives from a male donor in good health and CMV-seronegative. The material sequenced was PBMCs. The rearrangement joined TRBV5-1 to TRBJ1-4, with 11 central nucleotides matching TRBD1. The DNA is TGCGCCAGCAGCTTTGGGACAGGGGGTAATGAAAAACTGTTTTTT. Translated, this gives CASSFGTGGNEKLFF.